This T cell receptor beta chain appears in the sequencing data of a study of shared clonotypes between healthy human individuals. This clone was seen only once. Method: immunoSEQ multiplex PCR; TCRdb's copy keeps in-frame clones and lacks some. The profile shows roughly 1 million clones, approximately 76% of them singletons. The germline CDR1 and CDR2 sequences are MNHEY and SVGAGI. This CDR3 has 14 amino acids. Between the trimmed V and J ends, which lost 5 bases and 2 bases, there was a span of 13 bases. Free of recent acute infections or vaccinations, the donors were healthy HIV-negative adults. The V gene is TRBV6-5, the J gene TRBJ2-7; either TRBD1 or TRBD2 may supply D (6 bases each). The specimen was memory CD4+ T cells sorted from blood. Subset indicated: CD45RA-negative fraction. This receptor was obtained from a man aged 18-30 years in good health. Here the CDR3 DNA reads TGTGCCAGCAGTCCCGCCGGGGGCACCTACGAGCAGTACTTC. It translates to CASSPAGGTYEQYF.